These 26 T cell receptor beta chains were all obtained from the same sample, sequenced in a study of identical twins. One entry per CDR3 protein results from TCRdb running MiXCR on the 5' RACE reads. The sample has 700,000 or so distinct CDR3 sequences, around 20% seen once; the top ten hold roughly 4.3%. These sequences were also reported in another study, on T cells expressing NK-cell markers.

Sequenced: PBMCs. Every receptor here comes from a woman aged 18-29 years in good health.

The chain joins TRBV6-1 to TRBJ2-7; D unresolved. CDR3 length equals 13 residues. V was trimmed by 6 bases and J by 4 bases, leaving 13 bases between them. In germline, CDR1 is MNHNS, CDR2 SASEGT. The CDR3 loop is CASRPTGVYEQYF. CDR3 DNA: TGTGCCAGCAGACCAACTGGGGTTTACGAGCAGTACTTC.

The V call is TRBV5-5, the J call TRBJ2-5; TRBD2 agrees at 11 bases. The CDR3 extends over 16 amino acids. The V segment lost 1 base and the J segment 5 bases; nucleotides outside the gene matches: 7. Germline-derived CDR1 and CDR2 are SGHKS and YYEKEE (reference sequence). CDR3 amino acids: CASSLFGTSGWETQYF. The DNA for the CDR3 is TGTGCCAGCAGCTTGTTCGGGACTAGCGGTTGGGAGACCCAGTACTTC. Full variable domain (remainder filled in from reference TRBV5-5 and TRBJ2-5): DAGVTQSPTHLIKTRGQQVTLRCSPISGHKSVSWYQQVLGQGPQFIFQYYEKEERGRGNFPDRFSARQFPNYSSELNVNALLLGDSALYLCASSLFGTSGWETQYFGPGTRLLVL.

The sample holds many counts of this clonotype. The chain is built from TRBV20-1 and TRBJ1-1; no definite D call. The CDR3 loop spans 14 amino acids. Germline CDR1 and CDR2: DFQATT and SNEGSKA (reference sequence). V was trimmed by 0 bases and J by 0 bases, leaving 8 bases between them. The CDR3 here is CSARDRTVNTEAFF. CDR3 DNA sequence: TGCAGTGCTAGAGACCGGACGGTGAACACTGAAGCTTTCTTT.

This clonotype was counted only a few times. Because it lacks the conserved phenylalanine or tryptophan at the end, this CDR3 is likely a read error. V and J are TRBV29-1 and TRBJ2-3; TRBD1 agrees at 7 bases. After removal of 8 bases from V and 3 bases from J, the junction contained 5 bases not matched to a gene. The CDR3 totals 12 residues. The germline gives CDR1 SQVTM, CDR2 ANQGSEA. CDR3 sequence (DNA): TGCAGCTTATTGACAGGGACAGATACGCAGTATCTT. Amino acids: CSLLTGTDTQYL.

The chain has TRBV12-3 or TRBV12-4 and TRBJ2-1; the D gene is possibly TRBD1 (6 bases). The V end was cut by 8 bases, the J end by 9 bases, with 14 bases between. The CDR3 runs 12 residues. This chain's CDR3 is CASRTGSGEQFF. For the CDR3, the DNA is TGTGCCAGCCGAACAGGGTCCGGTGAGCAGTTCTTC.

This clonotype has a count of ten or more. In DNA, the CDR3 is TGCAGCGTTGAAGAGGAGGAGGGGATCTATGGCTACACCTTC. Protein product: CSVEEEEGIYGYTF. This sequence joins TRBV29-1 and TRBJ1-2; D may be TRBD1 (5 bases). V lost 0 bases and J 4 bases, leaving 12 bases between the germline ends. The length of the CDR3 is 14 residues. CDR1 SQVTM and CDR2 ANQGSEA come from the germline V gene.

The CDR3 DNA follows: TGTGCCAGCAGCTCAGAGATGGGGAACACTGAAGCTTTCTTT. This encodes CASSSEMGNTEAFF. The chain carries TRBV6-4 and TRBJ1-1; D call uncertain. CDR1 and CDR2 from the germline V gene are MRHNA and SNTAGT. CDR3 length equals 14 residues. Trimming left V 6 bases short and J 1 base short, with 12 bases between.

This clonotype appeared a few times. V is TRBV7-7 and J is TRBJ2-5, with TRBD2 matching 11 bases. Germline V gene sequence: CDR1 SSHAT, CDR2 FNYEAQ (reference sequence). The CDR3 spans 17 residues. Losses at the gene ends were 4 bases for V and 6 bases for J; bases not matched to a gene: 13. This chain's CDR3 is CASSSLSYTSGSKTQYF. CDR3 bases: TGTGCCAGCAGCTCCCTATCTTACACTAGCGGGAGCAAGACCCAGTACTTC.

J is TRBJ1-1 and V is TRBV6-6; D may be TRBD1 (5 bases). There are 11 residues in the CDR3. Germline assignment: CDR1 MNHNY and CDR2 SVGAGI (reference sequence). V was trimmed by 7 bases and J by 8 bases, leaving 11 bases between them. CDR3 nucleotides: TGTGCCAGCATCACTGGGGGGGAAGCTTTCTTT. This gives the protein CASITGGEAFF.

This clonotype came up a few times. The V and J genes are TRBV7-9 and TRBJ1-4; a possible D gene is TRBD1 (6 bases). The CDR3 totals 15 residues. Germline CDR1 is SEHNR and CDR2 is FQNEAQ (reference sequence). The V end lost 1 base, the J end lost 7 bases, and 13 bases lay between the germline ends. CDR3 DNA: TGTGCCAGCAGCTTAGGAGAACAGGGTTCTGAAAAACTGTTTTTT. Translating gives CASSLGEQGSEKLFF.

The chain is built from TRBV5-8 and TRBJ1-1; perhaps TRBD1 as D (6 bases). The CDR3 length is 14 residues. Deletions cut 0 bases from V and 5 bases from J, with 11 bases between. CDR1 and CDR2 (germline): SGHTS, YDEGEE. This CDR3 reads CASSLEVGATEAFF. Written as DNA, the CDR3 is TGTGCCAGCAGCTTGGAGGTGGGGGCGACTGAAGCTTTCTTT.

The chain combines TRBV6-2 or TRBV6-3 with TRBJ2-2; 10 nucleotides align to TRBD2. The CDR3 is 18 amino acids. After removal of 2 bases from V and 7 bases from J, the junction contained 13 bases not matched to a gene. CDR1 and CDR2 (germline): MNHEY, SVGEGT. CDR3 sequence reads: CASSYLPSSGRRGGELFF. In DNA, the CDR3 is TGTGCCAGCAGTTACCTTCCGAGTAGCGGGAGGAGGGGCGGGGAGCTGTTTTTT.

The chain uses TRBV6-5 and TRBJ1-6, with D unclear. Germline loops: CDR1 MNHEY, CDR2 SVGAGI. This CDR3 region has 15 residues. Trimming took off 4 bases at V and 0 bases at J, with 7 bases between the two ends. The CDR3 spells CASSFEASYNSPLHF. In DNA form, the CDR3 reads TGTGCCAGCAGTTTCGAAGCCTCCTATAATTCACCCCTCCACTTT.

V is TRBV20-1 and J is TRBJ1-5, with D unresolved. The CDR3 has 12 residues. Deletions cut 0 bases from V and 4 bases from J, with 4 bases between. CDR1 is DFQATT and CDR2 is SNEGSKA in the germline V gene (reference sequence). DNA of the CDR3: TGCAGTGCTAGAGATTTTAATCAGCCCCAGCATTTT. Translation gives CSARDFNQPQHF.

This clonotype was seen only a few times. The V call is TRBV5-6, the J call TRBJ2-6; the D gene is possibly TRBD1 (6 bases). Germline V gene data show CDR1 as SGHDT and CDR2 as YYEEEE. The CDR3 runs to 17 residues. V lost 4 bases and J lost 0, with 14 bases in between. CDR3 DNA sequence: TGTGCCAGCAGCACGGGACATCGAAGCTCTGGGGCCAACGTCCTGACTTTC. It encodes CASSTGHRSSGANVLTF.

The chain links TRBV29-1 to TRBJ2-5, with 15 bases lining up with TRBD2. Germline V gene lookup returns CDR1 SQVTM and CDR2 ANQGSEA. Unmatched junction bases numbered 5, after V lost 4 bases and J lost 2 bases. CDR3 length: 16 residues. CDR3 region: CSVGTSGRAPQETQYF. The DNA for the CDR3 is TGCAGCGTTGGGACTAGCGGGAGGGCCCCACAAGAGACCCAGTACTTC.

This sequence joins TRBV12-3 or TRBV12-4 and TRBJ2-2; TRBD2 agrees at 7 bases. V was pared by 5 bases and J by 4 bases, with 10 bases of the junction left unmatched. This CDR3 region has 16 residues. The DNA of the CDR3 is TGTGCCAGCAGTGCCTTGCTCGCGGGAGCCACCGGGGAGCTGTTTTTT. Translation gives CASSALLAGATGELFF.

This sequence joins TRBV7-8 and TRBJ2-5; D gene ambiguous. Trimming stripped 3 bases from V and 5 bases from J, with 19 bases between. The germline V gene encodes CDR1 SGHVS and CDR2 FQNEAQ. The CDR3 contains 16 residues. The CDR3, as DNA: TGTGCCAGCAGCTTTCTTCTTCTCCCCCAGAGCGAGACCCAGTACTTC. Translating it yields CASSFLLLPQSETQYF.

J is TRBJ1-5 and V is TRBV19; perhaps TRBD1 as D (6 bases). The ends were cut back, 5 bases at V and 6 bases at J, with 20 bases in the middle. This CDR3 is built from 16 residues. The germline gives CDR1 LNHDA, CDR2 SQIVND (reference sequence). CDR3 sequence reads: CASSALSSGEGQPQHF. CDR3 nucleotides: TGTGCCAGTAGTGCTCTTTCCTCAGGGGAGGGTCAGCCCCAGCATTTT.

This chain uses TRBV7-3 with TRBJ1-1; D perhaps matches TRBD1 (6 bases). The length of the CDR3 is 14 residues. The V gene lost 5 bases and the J gene lost 3 bases, with 13 bases spanning the gap. Germline V gene lookup returns CDR1 SGHTA and CDR2 FQGTGA. The DNA for the CDR3 is TGTGCCAGCAGCCGCCACGGGGGGCACACTGAAGCTTTCTTT. Translation: CASSRHGGHTEAFF. Looking up the rest from reference TRBV7-3 and TRBJ1-1 gives the full variable domain: GAGVSQTPSNKVTEKGKYVELRCDPISGHTALYWYRQSLGQGPEFLIYFQGTGAADDSGLPNDRFFAVRPEGSVSTLKIQRTERGDSAVYLCASSRHGGHTEAFFGQGTRLTVV.

This clonotype has more than one count but fewer than ten. V is TRBV29-1 and J is TRBJ2-1; 9 bases map to TRBD2. Losses at the gene ends were 3 bases for V and 8 bases for J; bases not matched to a gene: 5. The V gene's germline CDR1 is SQVTM and CDR2 ANQGSEA. This CDR3 is 13 amino acids long. This CDR3 reads CSVDAGGPDEQFF. Written as DNA, the CDR3 is TGCAGCGTTGATGCGGGAGGGCCTGATGAGCAGTTCTTC.

The gene calls are TRBV3-1 and TRBJ1-5; no definite D call. Trimming removed 0 bases at V and 6 bases at J, with 6 bases between. This CDR3 comprises 13 residues. CDR1 is LGHDT, CDR2 YNNKEL, per germline (reference sequence). CDR3 in amino acids: CASSQDPAQPQHF. The CDR3 region has the DNA TGTGCCAGCAGCCAAGATCCGGCTCAGCCCCAGCATTTT. The complete variable domain, with remaining parts taken from reference TRBV3-1 and TRBJ1-5, reads DTAVSQTPKYLVTQMGNDKSIKCEQNLGHDTMYWYKQDSKKFLKIMFSYNNKELIINETVPNRFSPKSPDKAHLNLHINSLELGDSAVYFCASSQDPAQPQHFGDGTRLSIL.

The chain links TRBV20-1 to TRBJ2-3, with 7 bases fitting TRBD2. CDR1 and CDR2 from the germline V gene are DFQATT and SNEGSKA (reference sequence). This CDR3 has 18 amino acids. V was clipped by 0 bases and J by 1 base; unmatched bases: 13. CDR3 bases: TGCAGTGCTAGAGATTGGTGGGAGGGCGCGAAGGGCACAGATACGCAGTATTTT. This codes for CSARDWWEGAKGTDTQYF.

This clonotype occurred many times. The chain combines TRBV5-6 with TRBJ1-5; possible D gene TRBD1, 5 bases. This CDR3 has 14 amino acids. V was cut by 4 bases and J by 0 bases, with 8 bases left in between. Germline loops: CDR1 SGHDT, CDR2 YYEEEE. As DNA, the CDR3 is TGTGCCAGCAGCGATGGGGGTAGCAATCAGCCCCAGCATTTT. This gives the protein CASSDGGSNQPQHF.

The chain couples TRBV12-3 or TRBV12-4 to TRBJ1-1, with TRBD1 matching 7 bases. The CDR3 consists of 14 residues. Trimming at V came to 7 bases and at J to 2 bases, leaving 7 bases not matched to a gene. CDR3 region: CASTHRGVNTEAFF. As DNA, the CDR3 is TGTGCCAGCACCCACAGGGGCGTAAACACTGAAGCTTTCTTT.

The DNA for the CDR3 is TGTGCCAGCAGCCAAGAACGGGGCCAGCCCCAGCATTTT. Protein: CASSQERGQPQHF. V is TRBV7-9 and J is TRBJ1-5; tentatively, D is TRBD1 (5 bases). Looked up from germline, CDR1 is SEHNR and CDR2 is FQNEAQ (reference sequence). Trimming left V 5 bases short and J 7 bases short, with 12 bases between. The CDR3 is 13 residues long.